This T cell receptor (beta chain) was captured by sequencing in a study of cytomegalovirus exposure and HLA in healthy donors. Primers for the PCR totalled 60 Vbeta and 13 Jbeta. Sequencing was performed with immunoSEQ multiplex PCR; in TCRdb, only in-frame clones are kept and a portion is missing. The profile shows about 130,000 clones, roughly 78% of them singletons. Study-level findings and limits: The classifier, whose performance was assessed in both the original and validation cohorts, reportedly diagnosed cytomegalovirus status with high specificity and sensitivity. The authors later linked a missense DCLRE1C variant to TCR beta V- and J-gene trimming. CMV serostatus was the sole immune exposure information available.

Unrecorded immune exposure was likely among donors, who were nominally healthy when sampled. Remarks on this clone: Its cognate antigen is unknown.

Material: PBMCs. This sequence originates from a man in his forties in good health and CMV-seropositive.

The chain's CDR3 is CASQPPGAGGRSEQFF. CDR3 in DNA: TGTGCCAGCCAACCCCCCGGAGCGGGAGGTAGGAGTGAGCAGTTCTTC. This chain links TRBV2 with TRBJ2-1, with TRBD2 identical over 9 bases. J gave up 9 bases and V 8 bases, and 17 bases lay outside the gene matches. In germline, CDR1 is SNHLY, CDR2 FYNNEI. The CDR3 is made up of 16 amino acids.